The 25 T cell receptor beta chains below all came from one sample that was sequenced in a study of blood T cell repertoires in COVID-19. Libraries were prepared by immunoSEQ multiplex PCR; TCRdb keeps only in-frame clonotypes and omits some of them. The table has fewer than 350,000 clones, approximately 91% seen once; the top ten hold 2% to 2.5%. Sequenced input: PBMCs or T cells enriched from blood (not recorded which). The receptors come from a woman aged 35 to 49 with acute COVID-19.

This chain connects TRBV5-1 to TRBJ1-1, with D tentatively TRBD1 (6 bases). With 3 bases removed from V and 1 base from J, the gap between germline ends came to 7 bases. Germline CDR1 SGHRS, CDR2 YFSETQ. The CDR3 spans 13 residues. The CDR3 DNA reads TGCGCCAGCAGCTGGACAGCGAACACTGAAGCTTTCTTT. As protein: CASSWTANTEAFF.

DNA of the CDR3: TGCAGCGCCCACCGGAGCGGGAGGACCAATGAGCAGTTCTTC. It specifies CSAHRSGRTNEQFF. V and J are TRBV29-1 and TRBJ2-1, with 9 bases aligning to TRBD2. The junction had 10 bases not matched to a gene; V was cut back by 7 bases and J by 6 bases. Germline lookup yields CDR1 SQVTM and CDR2 ANQGSEA. The CDR3 length is 14 residues.

The chain combines TRBV7-9 with TRBJ2-3; 12 nucleotides line up with TRBD2. The germline gives CDR1 SEHNR, CDR2 FQNEAQ (reference sequence). Losses at the gene ends were 7 bases for V and 1 base for J; bases not matched to a gene: 9. The CDR3 runs 17 residues. The CDR3 coding sequence is TGTGCCAGCACCCAAGGACGGACTAGCGGGGGCACAGATACGCAGTATTTT. Translated, it gives CASTQGRTSGGTDTQYF.

This sequence joins TRBV30 and TRBJ1-1, with 8 nucleotides matching TRBD1. This CDR3 spans 16 amino acids. V lost 3 bases to trimming and J lost 0 bases; unmatched junction nucleotides: 9. Germline CDR1 reads GTSNPN; CDR2 reads SVGIG (reference sequence). The CDR3 here is CAWSEEDRELNTEAFF. CDR3 nucleotides: TGTGCCTGGAGCGAAGAGGACAGGGAGTTGAACACTGAAGCTTTCTTT.

The chain employs TRBV27 and TRBJ2-7, with 8 positions matching TRBD1. The CDR3 sequence is 14 residues long. V shed 5 bases, J shed 3 bases, and the junction held 6 bases outside the gene matches. The germline V gene has CDR1 MNHEY and CDR2 SMNVEV (reference sequence). The CDR3 DNA follows: TGTGCCAGCAGTATCGACAGGGGTGGCTACGAGCAGTACTTC. This sequence encodes CASSIDRGGYEQYF.

V is TRBV11-3 and J is TRBJ2-7; 7 bases line up with TRBD1. Germline loops: CDR1 SGHNT, CDR2 YENEEA. CDR3 length: 14 residues. J lost 4 bases, V lost 3 bases, and 6 bases had no gene match. The CDR3 nucleotides are TGTGCCAGCAGCTTCCCGGGACAGCTATACGAGCAGTACTTC. Its protein is CASSFPGQLYEQYF.

The V call is TRBV4-1, the J call TRBJ1-3; possibly TRBD1 for D (5 bases). This CDR3 comprises 16 residues. Germline V gene data show CDR1 as MGHRA and CDR2 as YSYEKL. The V end lost 1 base, the J end lost 0 bases, and 10 bases lay between the germline ends. CDR3 DNA: TGCGCCAGCAGCCAAGTAGGGGTTCTCTCTGGAAACACCATATATTTT. Amino acids: CASSQVGVLSGNTIYF.

V is TRBV4-3 and J is TRBJ1-2; D is unresolved. CDR1 is LGHNA and CDR2 is YSLEER in the germline V gene. There are 14 residues in the CDR3. Trimming pared 4 bases from V and 7 bases from J, leaving 16 bases between. Here the CDR3 reads CASSRDMDGSGYTF. In DNA form, the CDR3 reads TGCGCCAGCAGCCGAGACATGGATGGGAGTGGCTACACCTTC.

The chain uses TRBV7-2 and TRBJ1-5; the D is unclear. Germline V gene sequence: CDR1 SGHTA, CDR2 FQGNSA. The CDR3 is 15 residues long. Trimming took off 4 bases at V and 0 bases at J, with 10 bases between the two ends. The CDR3 DNA reads TGTGCCAGCAGCTCAGTTTGGAGTAGCAATCAGCCCCAGCATTTT. It codes for CASSSVWSSNQPQHF.

The rearrangement joins TRBV7-9 to TRBJ2-1; tentatively, D is TRBD1 (6 bases). Germline V gene sequence: CDR1 SEHNR, CDR2 FQNEAQ (reference sequence). This CDR3 has 14 amino acids. V was clipped by 4 bases and J by 6 bases, with 13 bases between them. Written as DNA, the CDR3 is TGTGCCAGCAGCTCCCCCGGCAGGGGCAATGAGCAGTTCTTC. Translation gives CASSSPGRGNEQFF.

This chain uses TRBV19 with TRBJ1-5, with 7 bases that match TRBD1. The germline V gene encodes CDR1 LNHDA and CDR2 SQIVND (reference sequence). The CDR3 is 15 residues long. The J segment lost 0 bases and the V segment lost 4 bases, leaving 3 bases of the junction unmatched. CDR3: CASSRGQNSNQPQHF. In DNA form, the CDR3 reads TGTGCCAGTAGTAGGGGACAGAATAGCAATCAGCCCCAGCATTTT.

The chain uses TRBV7-6 and TRBJ2-7; 8 nucleotides agree with TRBD1. CDR1 is SGHVS and CDR2 is FNYEAQ in the germline V gene. Unmatched junction bases numbered 7, after V lost 0 bases and J lost 3 bases. The length of the CDR3 is 16 residues. The CDR3 DNA follows: TGTGCCAGCAGCTTAGCCAATTTCGACAGGGGCTACGAGCAGTACTTC. It yields the protein CASSLANFDRGYEQYF.

A single count supports this clone. The chain uses TRBV18 and TRBJ1-1; D remains unclear. V was shortened by 3 bases and J by 7 bases, with 9 bases between the two germline ends. CDR1 is KGHSH, CDR2 LQKENI, per germline. The CDR3 sequence is 12 residues long. Here the CDR3 reads CASSPAGLEAFF. DNA for the CDR3: TGTGCCAGCTCACCGGCAGGCCTTGAAGCTTTCTTT.

The rearrangement links TRBV11-2 to TRBJ1-3; no reliable D call. CDR3 length: 13 residues. Trimming took 6 bases from V and 0 from J, leaving 6 bases between them. The V gene's germline CDR1 is SGHAT and CDR2 FQNNGV. For the CDR3, the DNA is TGTGCCAGCAGATATCTCTCTGGAAACACCATATATTTT. Its translation is CASRYLSGNTIYF.

This chain uses TRBV19 with TRBJ1-1; tentative D call: TRBD1 (6 bases). Germline CDR1 and CDR2: LNHDA and SQIVND (reference sequence). The CDR3 is 16 amino acids. The ends were cut back, 3 bases at V and 4 bases at J, with 18 bases in the middle. This chain's CDR3 is CASSIGGAPYGTEAFF. CDR3 nucleotides: TGTGCCAGTAGTATCGGGGGGGCCCCGTATGGCACTGAAGCTTTCTTT.

The chain carries TRBV3-1 (or the pseudogene TRBV3-2) and TRBJ2-5; 8 bases are a match to TRBD2. Germline loops: CDR1 LGHDT, CDR2 YNNKEL (reference sequence). This CDR3 contains 16 residues. The V and J ends lost 0 bases and 4 bases, in that order; junction bases with no gene match: 7. CDR3 nucleotides: TGTGCCAGCAGCCAAGATGGGGCGGGGGGAGTAGAGACCCAGTACTTC. It encodes CASSQDGAGGVETQYF.

The gene calls are TRBV5-5 and TRBJ2-2; 7 nucleotides match TRBD1. Germline V gene data show CDR1 as SGHKS and CDR2 as YYEKEE (reference sequence). With 4 bases clipped from V and 2 bases from J, the junction kept 8 bases outside the gene matches. The CDR3 has 16 residues. The CDR3 loop is CASSIETGFNTGELFF. CDR3 bases: TGTGCCAGCAGCATTGAGACAGGGTTTAACACCGGGGAGCTGTTTTTT.

The chain recombines TRBV19 with TRBJ1-5; 7 bases align to TRBD1. The V and J ends lost 3 bases and 6 bases, in that order; junction bases with no gene match: 5. This CDR3 contains 14 residues. Germline V CDR1 and CDR2: LNHDA, SQIVND (reference sequence). DNA for the CDR3: TGTGCCAGTAGTATGGTAGGGGACAGTCAGCCCCAGCATTTT. It translates to CASSMVGDSQPQHF.

The chain carries TRBV9 and TRBJ2-5; tentatively, D is TRBD1 (6 bases). Per germline, CDR1 SGDLS and CDR2 YYNGEE. The CDR3 runs to 13 residues. V was shortened by 0 bases and J by 4 bases, with 7 bases between the two germline ends. The CDR3, as DNA: TGTGCCAGCAGCGTAGGACAGGCAGAGACCCAGTACTTC. Translated, it gives CASSVGQAETQYF.

This chain connects TRBV2 to TRBJ1-5; D unresolved. The CDR3 has 14 amino acids. In germline, CDR1 is SNHLY, CDR2 FYNNEI. With 4 bases removed from V and 5 bases from J, the gap between germline ends came to 12 bases. DNA of the CDR3: TGTGCCAGCAGTGGATCGGCGGAGGATCAGCCCCAGCATTTT. Its translation: CASSGSAEDQPQHF.

The genes are TRBV2 and TRBJ2-7; 12 bases align to TRBD1. This CDR3 has 14 residues. Germline V CDR1 and CDR2: SNHLY, FYNNEI. The ends lost 6 bases at V and 7 bases at J; junction bases unmatched: 7. The CDR3 DNA follows: TGTGCCAGCAGGCCGGGACAGGGGGCGAGGGAGCAGTACTTC. Encoded protein: CASRPGQGAREQYF.

CDR3: CASSLGSNEKLFF. The DNA of the CDR3 is TGCGCCAGCAGCTTAGGGAGCAATGAAAAACTGTTTTTT. The chain carries TRBV5-1 and TRBJ1-4; D gene uncertain. Germline lookup yields CDR1 SGHRS and CDR2 YFSETQ. The CDR3 runs 13 residues. V was cut by 2 bases and J by 5 bases, with 7 bases left in between.

The chain links TRBV6-4 to TRBJ1-2; D call uncertain. The ends were cut back, 6 bases at V and 7 bases at J, with 24 bases in the middle. CDR1 MRHNA and CDR2 SNTAGT come from the germline V gene. This CDR3 has 16 residues. The CDR3 region has the DNA TGTGCCAGCAGATACATTAGGTCAGGTCGGGAAGGTGGCTACACCTTC. Amino acids: CASRYIRSGREGGYTF.

The chain joins TRBV6-5 to TRBJ2-5; 8 nucleotides match TRBD2. V dropped 6 bases and J dropped 4; count of bases not matched to a gene: 10. This CDR3 is built from 15 residues. Germline V gene data show CDR1 as MNHEY and CDR2 as SVGAGI. CDR3 nucleotide sequence: TGTGCCAGCAGCCATAGCGGGGCGCTGCTAGAGACCCAGTACTTC. Residues: CASSHSGALLETQYF.

V usage is TRBV28 and J usage is TRBJ2-1, with TRBD2 matching over 7 bases. Trimming removed 1 base from V and 13 bases from J; junction bases left unmatched: 7. This CDR3 has 13 amino acids. CDR1 is MDHEN and CDR2 is SYDVKM in the germline V gene. The CDR3 loop is CASSLSAGWGQFF. The DNA for the CDR3 is TGTGCCAGCAGTTTATCAGCGGGGTGGGGTCAGTTCTTC. Full variable domain (remainder filled in from reference TRBV28 and TRBJ2-1): DVKVTQSSRYLVKRTGEKVFLECVQDMDHENMFWYRQDPGLGLRLIYFSYDVKMKEKGDIPEGYSVSREKKERFSLILESASTNQTSMYLCASSLSAGWGQFFGPGTRLTVL.